The rows below give T cell receptor beta chains drawn from one sample of a study of blood T cell repertoires in COVID-19. Produced via immunoSEQ multiplex PCR; TCRdb's table is partial and in-frame only. The table shows a few hundred thousand clones, with roughly nine tenths occurring only once. Sequenced: peripheral blood. Receptors originate from a woman in her forties or fifties with acute or convalescent COVID-19. The conserved cysteine and the conserved F or W are not part of the CDR3 here. D genes are given only for firm matches.

TRBJ1-2 | TRBV6-5 | NA | ASSPRGRVDGYT
TRBJ1-1 | TRBV6-2/TRBV6-3 | TRBD1 | ASSDPTGATTEAF
TRBJ2-3 | TRBV7-2 | NA | ASSPRRNLAIRTDTQY
TRBJ1-5 | TRBV19 | TRBD1 | ASSITGGVVNQPQH
TRBJ1-1 | TRBV5-1 | NA | ASSSLTGTEAF
TRBJ2-5 | TRBV28 | NA | ASSLRAGLQETQY
TRBJ1-2 | TRBV19 | TRBD1 | ASSISDRAVGSKNGYT
TRBJ2-1 | TRBV7-2 | TRBD2 | ASSFRVAGSYNEQF
TRBJ1-6 | TRBV5-6 | NA | ASSGQWGNSPLH
TRBJ1-3 | TRBV6-1 | NA | ASSDEQGSGNTIY
TRBJ1-2 | TRBV7-2 | TRBD1 | ASSLAGTDPHT
TRBJ1-4 | TRBV30 | NA | AWSSDVGSEKLF
TRBJ2-7 | TRBV18 | TRBD1 | ASSPGTGAREQY
TRBJ1-2 | TRBV12-3/TRBV12-4 | NA | ASSWAEYGYT
TRBJ2-7 | TRBV5-4 | NA | ASSIIGRSSYEQY
TRBJ1-1 | TRBV6-5 | TRBD1 | ASRVQGADTEAF
TRBJ1-2 | TRBV4-1 | NA | ASSQDWAPGHGYT
TRBJ2-5 | TRBV12-3/TRBV12-4 | NA | ASSLRETQY
TRBJ2-1 | TRBV6-5 | TRBD1 | ASSLQGARNEQF
TRBJ2-7 | TRBV5-8 | NA | ASSGVEQY
TRBJ1-4 | TRBV18 | NA | ASSQKGDSLF